This T cell receptor beta chain is drawn from a study of cytomegalovirus exposure and HLA in healthy donors. General observations from the study: Listed as cytomegalovirus-associated were approximately 160 TCR beta chains. It was reportedly the case that the classifier diagnosed cytomegalovirus status with high specificity and sensitivity.

A remark on this clone: Antigen unknown.

The study ran its PCR with 60 Vbeta and 13 Jbeta primers. The data were produced by immunoSEQ multiplex PCR, yet TCRdb's version contains in-frame clones alone and is incomplete. The sample gives a few hundred thousand clones, 60% to 85% of which show up once; 15% to 17% is in the top ten. This CDR3 spans 19 amino acids. CDR1 is SNHLY and CDR2 is FYNNEI in the germline V gene. The V gene lost 4 bases and the J gene lost 0 bases, with 22 bases spanning the gap. Healthy bone marrow donors made up the donors. The rearrangement joins TRBV2 to TRBJ2-1; tentative D call: TRBD1 (5 bases). This sequence originates from a middle-aged man in good health and CMV-seronegative. What was sequenced was PBMCs. The CDR3 loop is CASSGGQASKKPSYNEQFF. As DNA, the CDR3 is TGTGCCAGCAGTGGGGGCCAGGCTTCCAAAAAACCCTCCTACAATGAGCAGTTCTTC.